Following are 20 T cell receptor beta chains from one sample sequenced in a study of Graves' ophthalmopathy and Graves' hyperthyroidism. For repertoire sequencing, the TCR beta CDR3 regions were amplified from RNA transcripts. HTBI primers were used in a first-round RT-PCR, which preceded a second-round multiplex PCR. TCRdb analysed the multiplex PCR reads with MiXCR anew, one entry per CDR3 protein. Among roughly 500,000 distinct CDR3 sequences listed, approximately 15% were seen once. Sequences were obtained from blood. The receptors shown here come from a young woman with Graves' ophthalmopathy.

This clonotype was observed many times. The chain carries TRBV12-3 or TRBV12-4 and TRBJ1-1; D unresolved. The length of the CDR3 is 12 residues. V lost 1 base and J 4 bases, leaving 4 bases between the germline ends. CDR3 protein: CASSLGATEAFF. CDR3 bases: TGTGCCAGCAGTTTAGGGGCCACTGAAGCTTTCTTT.

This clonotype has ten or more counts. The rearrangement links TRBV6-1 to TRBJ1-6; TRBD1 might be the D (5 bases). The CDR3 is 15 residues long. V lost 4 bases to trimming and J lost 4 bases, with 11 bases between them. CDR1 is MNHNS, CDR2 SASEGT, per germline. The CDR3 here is CASSGHPGYNSPLHF. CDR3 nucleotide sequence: TGTGCCAGCAGTGGACATCCAGGGTATAATTCACCCCTCCACTTT.

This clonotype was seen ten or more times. The CDR3 protein is CSAQTDRGGWTGELFF. The CDR3 region has the DNA TGCAGTGCTCAGACGGACAGGGGAGGATGGACCGGGGAGCTGTTTTTT. The chain has TRBV20-1 and TRBJ2-2; the match to TRBD1 covers 9 bases. The ends lost 5 bases at V and 5 bases at J; junction bases unmatched: 12. Germline CDR1 DFQATT, CDR2 SNEGSKA (reference sequence). The CDR3 runs 16 residues.

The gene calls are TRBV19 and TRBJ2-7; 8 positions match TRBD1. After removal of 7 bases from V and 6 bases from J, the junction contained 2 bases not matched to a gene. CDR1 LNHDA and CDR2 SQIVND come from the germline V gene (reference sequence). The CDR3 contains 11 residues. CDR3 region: CASNDRGEQYF. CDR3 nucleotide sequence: TGTGCCAGTAACGACAGGGGCGAGCAGTACTTC.

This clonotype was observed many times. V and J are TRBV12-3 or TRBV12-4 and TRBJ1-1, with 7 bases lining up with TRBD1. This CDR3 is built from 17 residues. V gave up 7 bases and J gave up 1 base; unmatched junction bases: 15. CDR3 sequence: CASTPIGTGVGNTEAFF. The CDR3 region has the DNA TGTGCCAGCACCCCGATTGGTACAGGGGTAGGGAACACTGAAGCTTTCTTT.

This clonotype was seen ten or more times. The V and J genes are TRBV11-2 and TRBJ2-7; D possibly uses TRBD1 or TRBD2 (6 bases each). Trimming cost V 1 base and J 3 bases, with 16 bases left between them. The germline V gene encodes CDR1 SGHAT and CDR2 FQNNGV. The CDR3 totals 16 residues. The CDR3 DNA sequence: TGTGCCAGCAGCTTAGTCGGGGGACAACCTTTCTACGAGCAGTACTTC. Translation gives CASSLVGGQPFYEQYF.

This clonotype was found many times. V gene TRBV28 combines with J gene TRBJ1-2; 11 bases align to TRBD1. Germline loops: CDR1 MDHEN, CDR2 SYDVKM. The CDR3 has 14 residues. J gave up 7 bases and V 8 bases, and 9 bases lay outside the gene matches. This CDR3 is CASPTSDRGLGYTF. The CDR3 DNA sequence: TGTGCCAGCCCAACTTCGGACAGGGGGCTTGGCTACACCTTC.

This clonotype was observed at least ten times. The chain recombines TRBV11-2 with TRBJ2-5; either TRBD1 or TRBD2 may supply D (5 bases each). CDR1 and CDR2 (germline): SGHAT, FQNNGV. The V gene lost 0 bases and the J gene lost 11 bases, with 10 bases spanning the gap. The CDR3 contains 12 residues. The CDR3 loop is CASSLDGTLQYF. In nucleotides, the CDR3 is TGTGCCAGCAGCTTAGATGGGACCTTGCAGTACTTC.

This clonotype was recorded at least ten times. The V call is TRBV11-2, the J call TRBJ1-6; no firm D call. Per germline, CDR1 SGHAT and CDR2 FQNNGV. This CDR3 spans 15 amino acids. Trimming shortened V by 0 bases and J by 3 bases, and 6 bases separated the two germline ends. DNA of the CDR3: TGTGCCAGCAGCTTAGAGGGGATCTATAATTCACCCCTCCACTTT. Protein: CASSLEGIYNSPLHF.

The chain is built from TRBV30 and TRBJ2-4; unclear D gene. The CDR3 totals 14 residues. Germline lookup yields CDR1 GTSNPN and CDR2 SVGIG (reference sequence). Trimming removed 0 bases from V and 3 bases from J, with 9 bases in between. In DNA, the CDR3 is TGTGCCTGGAGTGTAGACGAGTACAAAAACATTCAGTACTTC. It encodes CAWSVDEYKNIQYF.

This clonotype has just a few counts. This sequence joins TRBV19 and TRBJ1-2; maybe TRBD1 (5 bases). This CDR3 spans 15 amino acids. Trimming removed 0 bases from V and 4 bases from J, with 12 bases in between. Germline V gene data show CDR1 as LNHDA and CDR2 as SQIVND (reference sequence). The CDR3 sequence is CASSIDRTTFYGYTF. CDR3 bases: TGTGCCAGTAGTATAGATCGGACAACTTTCTATGGCTACACCTTC.

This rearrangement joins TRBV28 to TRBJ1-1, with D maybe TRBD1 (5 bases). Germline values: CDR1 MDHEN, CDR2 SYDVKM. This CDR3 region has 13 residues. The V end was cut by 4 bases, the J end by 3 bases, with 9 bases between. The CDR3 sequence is CASSWGPYTEAFF. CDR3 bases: TGTGCCAGCAGTTGGGGCCCGTACACTGAAGCTTTCTTT.

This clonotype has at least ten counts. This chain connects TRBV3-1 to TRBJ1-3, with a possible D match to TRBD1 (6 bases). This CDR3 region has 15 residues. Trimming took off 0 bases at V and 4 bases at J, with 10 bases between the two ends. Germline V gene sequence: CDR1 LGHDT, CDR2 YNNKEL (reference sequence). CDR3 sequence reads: CASSQEPTGGNTIYF. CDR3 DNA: TGTGCCAGCAGCCAAGAGCCGACAGGAGGAAACACCATATATTTT.

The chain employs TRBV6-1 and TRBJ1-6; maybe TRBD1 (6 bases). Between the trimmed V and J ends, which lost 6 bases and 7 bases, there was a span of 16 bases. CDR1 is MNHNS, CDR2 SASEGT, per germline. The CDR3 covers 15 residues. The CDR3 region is CASSHHDRTNSPLHF. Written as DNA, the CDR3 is TGTGCCAGCAGCCACCATGACAGGACAAATTCACCCCTCCACTTT.

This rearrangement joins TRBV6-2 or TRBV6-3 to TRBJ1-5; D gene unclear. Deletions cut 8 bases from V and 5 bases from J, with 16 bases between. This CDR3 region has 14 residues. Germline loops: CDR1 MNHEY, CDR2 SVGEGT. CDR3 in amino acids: CASEGQFGDQPQHF. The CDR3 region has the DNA TGTGCCAGCGAGGGTCAATTCGGGGATCAGCCCCAGCATTTT.

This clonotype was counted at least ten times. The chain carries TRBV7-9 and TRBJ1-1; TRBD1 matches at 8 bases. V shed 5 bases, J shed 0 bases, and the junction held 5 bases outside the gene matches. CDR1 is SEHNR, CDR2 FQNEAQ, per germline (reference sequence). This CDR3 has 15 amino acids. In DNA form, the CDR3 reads TGTGCCAGCAGCAAAGTGACAGGGGTGAACACTGAAGCTTTCTTT. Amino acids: CASSKVTGVNTEAFF.

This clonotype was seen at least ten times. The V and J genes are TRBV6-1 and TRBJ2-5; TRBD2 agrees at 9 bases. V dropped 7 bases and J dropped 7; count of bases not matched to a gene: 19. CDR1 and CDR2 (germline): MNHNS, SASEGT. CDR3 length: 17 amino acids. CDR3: CASTADVAGALGGTQYF. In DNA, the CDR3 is TGTGCCAGCACCGCCGATGTAGCGGGGGCCCTGGGAGGGACCCAGTACTTC.

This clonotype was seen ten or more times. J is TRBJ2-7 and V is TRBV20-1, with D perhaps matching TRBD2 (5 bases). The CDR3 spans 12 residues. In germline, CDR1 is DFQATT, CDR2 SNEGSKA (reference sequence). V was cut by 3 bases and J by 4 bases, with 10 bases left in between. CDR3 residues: CSAREALYEQYF. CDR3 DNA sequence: TGCAGTGCTAGGGAGGCACTTTACGAGCAGTACTTC.

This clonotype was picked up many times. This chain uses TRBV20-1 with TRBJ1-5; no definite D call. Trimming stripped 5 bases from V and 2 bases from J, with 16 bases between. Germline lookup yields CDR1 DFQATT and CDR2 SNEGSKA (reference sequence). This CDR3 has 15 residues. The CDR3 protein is CSADGGVRGNQPQHF. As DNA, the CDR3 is TGCAGTGCTGACGGTGGGGTTCGGGGCAATCAGCCCCAGCATTTT.

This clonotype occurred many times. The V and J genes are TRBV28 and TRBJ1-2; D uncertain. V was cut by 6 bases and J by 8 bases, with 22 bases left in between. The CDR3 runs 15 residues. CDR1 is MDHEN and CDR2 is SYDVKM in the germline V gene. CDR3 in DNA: TGTGCCAGCAGGTTTCGCCCGAGGCCTGGGGAAGGCTACACCTTC. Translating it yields CASRFRPRPGEGYTF.